This is a list of T cell receptor beta chains from one sample in a study of blood T cell repertoires in COVID-19. Assay: immunoSEQ multiplex PCR; the TCRdb copy retains only in-frame clones and omits some. There are about 100,000 clones in the sample; less than 90% occur only once, and 1.5% to 2% lies in the top ten. Sequencing was done on a sample of peripheral blood. These receptors were collected from a man aged 80 or over with acute or convalescent COVID-19. The conserved cysteine and the conserved F or W are not part of the CDR3 here.

j_gene	v_gene	CDR3aa
TRBJ1-6	TRBV5-1	ASSQTTGSGSYNSPLH
TRBJ2-5	TRBV11-2	ASSLLGVSGETQY
TRBJ2-1	TRBV15	ATSRTSGTGNEQF
TRBJ1-1	TRBV28	ASSFYRAGNTEAF
TRBJ2-6	TRBV10-1	ASRTMGGASGANVLT
TRBJ1-5	TRBV5-6	ASSEGTGRSNQPQH
TRBJ1-6	TRBV12-3/TRBV12-4	ASKGTGNSPLH
TRBJ2-7	TRBV6-5	ASRSSGNGYEQY
TRBJ2-6	TRBV7-9	ASSPGTRAGANVLT
TRBJ2-3	TRBV3-1/TRBV3-2	ASSQGESLGQY
TRBJ2-5	TRBV24-1	ATSSPNQETQY
TRBJ2-7	TRBV5-1	ASSPASSGTNYEQY
TRBJ2-7	TRBV5-1	ASSLDTSGAYEQY
TRBJ1-1	TRBV28	ASSQQGTEAF
TRBJ2-7	TRBV2	ASSESLAEQY
TRBJ2-7	TRBV19	ASSIGREAEQY
TRBJ1-1	TRBV29-1	SVGGGGNTEAF
TRBJ2-2	TRBV5-1	ASSLVSGSTGELF
TRBJ1-2	TRBV29-1	SVERGGGYT
TRBJ1-6	TRBV28	AAHGASYNSPLH
TRBJ2-1	TRBV20-1	SASTAGGSSYNEQF
TRBJ2-1	TRBV5-5	ASSLLGALDNEQF
TRBJ2-7	TRBV6-5	ASSQGLAEFYEQY
TRBJ2-3	TRBV3-1/TRBV3-2	ASSLRGDTQY
TRBJ2-1	TRBV14	ASSLGTRGIEQF
TRBJ2-7	TRBV7-6	ASSKGTSGRTYEQY
TRBJ1-2	TRBV10-3	AISATGVSYGYT
TRBJ2-1	TRBV11-1	ASSSPGDSYYNEQF
TRBJ2-7	TRBV7-8	ASSRGGVSEQY
TRBJ2-1	TRBV19	ASSMGRLDEQF
TRBJ2-7	TRBV18	ASSLAGGYEQY
TRBJ1-1	TRBV18	ASSPGQGSKNTEAF
TRBJ1-6	TRBV28	ASRSQHGAVDNSPLH
TRBJ2-5	TRBV5-1	ASSQQETQY
TRBJ2-3	TRBV29-1	SVELTDTQY
TRBJ2-7	TRBV28	ASSSPPSYEQY
TRBJ2-2	TRBV9	ASSVRTSGTGELF
TRBJ2-5	TRBV28	ASRADTYQETQY
TRBJ2-2	TRBV5-4	ASSLVRGSTGELF
TRBJ1-5	TRBV6-1	ASSEVRWRGNQPQH
TRBJ2-7	TRBV19	ASSSSLAGQGAYEQY
TRBJ2-7	TRBV21-1	ASSKGLSGTVTYEQY
TRBJ2-2	TRBV5-4	ASSLTRVGTGELF
TRBJ2-5	TRBV29-1	SVSQTYQETQY
TRBJ2-6	TRBV2	ASSQFEPGANVLT
TRBJ1-1	TRBV5-1	ASSLTGNTEAF
TRBJ2-5	TRBV5-1	ASSLVGETQY
TRBJ2-7	TRBV21-1	ASSERPGTGTIDYEQY
TRBJ1-2	TRBV19	ATRLGTGGDYGYT
TRBJ1-3	TRBV7-8	ASSPMTQGAGNTIY
TRBJ2-7	TRBV23-1	ASSPGTSGSYEQY
TRBJ1-6	TRBV28	GSGEGSKFLH
TRBJ2-5	TRBV20-1	SATFGETQY
TRBJ2-1	TRBV19	ASRLAGAIEQF
TRBJ1-4	TRBV6-2/TRBV6-3	ASSYGGTTNEKLF